Listed below are T cell receptor beta chains from one sample, sequenced in a study of tumor and adjacent non-tumor tissue in lung cancer. TCRdb reanalysed the multiplex PCR reads using MiXCR and keeps one entry per CDR3 protein. The profile covers about 98,000 distinct CDR3 sequences, with less than 85% appearing a single time and less than 40% taken by the ten largest. Sample: distant non-tumor lung tissue. The receptors here all came from a man between 60 and 70 years old with small cell lung cancer. The CDR3 runs from the conserved cysteine through the conserved F or W. Clone size is shown for a subset of rows, as once, few, many or a class of expanded clone.

TRBV4-1,NA,CASSQTPSGRRRTGEVFF
TRBV20-1,many,CSAYPGNYGYTF
TRBV6-1,NA,CTSRGLGYGYTQYF
TRBV7-2,NA,CASSSLWQILAGIYNEQFF
TRBV20-1,NA,CSARTVSSGANILTF
TRBV4-1,NA,CASSQETSVTYEQYF
TRBV6-2/TRBV6-3,NA,CASQESGRYTQYF
TRBV20-1,NA,CNARGLATTFTDTQYF
TRBV4-1,NA,CASSSRRAYTGELFF
TRBV6-8,NA,CASSRRAAGGDQPQHF
TRBV4-1,NA,CASSDRIRALGQPQHF
TRBV29-1,NA,CSVEARRDPSSYNEQFF
TRBV19,NA,CASTPRGPNSPLHF
TRBV11-2,NA,CDSSLVTAQSSYNERLF
TRBV6-2/TRBV6-3,NA,CASTRGQAYTQYF
TRBV6-2/TRBV6-3,NA,CASSCVYSSQPQHF
TRBV6-1,NA,CASRSLLGEQFF
TRBV11-2,once,CPSSLGRNNERFF
TRBV6-5,NA,CASSSYRGQAKGGYTF
TRBV15,few,CATSRGSGNQQFF
TRBV12-3/TRBV12-4,NA,CASTALTGAGELFF
TRBV4-1,NA,CPSSPTGRGNEHYF
TRBV10-2,many,CASSPPRGFYGYTF
TRBV7-9,once,CASSFGGRAYGQYF
TRBV10-2,NA,CASGRSQNTEAFF
TRBV29-1,NA,CSVLLVRVASNQPHHF
TRBV4-2,NA,CASIQEPGSGANVLTF
TRBV4-1,NA,CASSQEGGILLNEQIF
TRBV11-2,NA,CVSTLVGLLRTDTRYF